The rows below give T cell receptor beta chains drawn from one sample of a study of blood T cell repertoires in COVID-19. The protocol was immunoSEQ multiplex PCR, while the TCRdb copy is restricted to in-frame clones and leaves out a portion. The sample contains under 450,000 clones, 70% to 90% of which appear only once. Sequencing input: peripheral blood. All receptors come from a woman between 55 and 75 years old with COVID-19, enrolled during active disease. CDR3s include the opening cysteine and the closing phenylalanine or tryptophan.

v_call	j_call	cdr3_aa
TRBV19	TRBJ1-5	CASSISGVRQPQHF
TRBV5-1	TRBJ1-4	CASSEGHGKEKLFF
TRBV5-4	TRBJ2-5	CASRSGGAGLGTQYF
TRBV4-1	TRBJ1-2	CASSQELPVNYGYTF
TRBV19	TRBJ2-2	CASSRHRENTGELFF
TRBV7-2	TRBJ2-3	CASSLGQGGTDTQYF
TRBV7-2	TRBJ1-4	CASSLGPRQGSGEKLFF
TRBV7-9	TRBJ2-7	CASSSTGFSYEQYF
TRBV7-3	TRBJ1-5	CASSAQGSEQPQHF
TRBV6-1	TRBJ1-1	CASSEPGEGNTEAFF
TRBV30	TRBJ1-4	CAWSVGRTYGGWGEKLFF